One sample yielded the 13 T cell receptor beta chains listed below, sequenced in a study of blood T cell repertoires in COVID-19. Produced via immunoSEQ multiplex PCR; TCRdb's table is partial and in-frame only. The sample has roughly 75,000 clones, approximately 90% seen once. The sequencing input was peripheral blood. All receptors derive from a human donor in a cohort sampled during active COVID-19.

The chain combines TRBV5-1 with TRBJ1-1; D unclear. Germline V lookup: CDR1 SGHRS, CDR2 YFSETQ. This CDR3 spans 14 amino acids. Trimming removed 0 bases from V and 6 bases from J, with 12 bases in between. Here the CDR3 DNA reads TGCGCCAGCAGCTTGGGTGGGGAGAAGGCTGAAGCTTTCTTT. It is translated as CASSLGGEKAEAFF.

This chain connects TRBV5-1 to TRBJ2-7; a weak D match, TRBD1 (6 bases). The CDR3 contains 12 residues. The V gene's germline CDR1 is SGHRS and CDR2 YFSETQ. Trimming stripped 3 bases from V and 7 bases from J, with 11 bases between. The CDR3 reads CASSSGAVEQYF. CDR3 in DNA: TGCGCCAGCAGCTCAGGGGCTGTAGAGCAGTACTTC.

This chain uses TRBV4-1 with TRBJ2-3, with 9 bases matching TRBD1. Germline V gives CDR1 MGHRA, CDR2 YSYEKL. V lost 1 base and J lost 4; bases outside the gene matches: 3. The CDR3 runs to 15 residues. The CDR3 protein is CASSQGDRDADTQYF. CDR3 sequence (DNA): TGCGCCAGCAGCCAAGGGGACAGGGATGCAGATACGCAGTATTTT.

This chain links TRBV19 with TRBJ1-6; 10 bases match TRBD1. In germline, CDR1 is LNHDA, CDR2 SQIVND (reference sequence). The CDR3 has 15 residues. V shed 4 bases and J 6 bases; nucleotides not matched to a gene: 3. The CDR3 spells CASSSGTGVNSPLHF. CDR3 nucleotides: TGTGCCAGTAGTAGTGGGACAGGGGTTAATTCACCCCTCCACTTT.

V is TRBV6-5 and J is TRBJ2-3; TRBD1 might be the D (5 bases). V lost 8 bases to trimming and J lost 4 bases, with 10 bases between them. The CDR3 is 12 residues long. The V gene's germline CDR1 is MNHEY and CDR2 SVGAGI. CDR3 in amino acids: CASRQGADTQYF. The CDR3 bases are TGTGCCAGCCGACAAGGGGCAGATACGCAGTATTTT.

CDR3 protein: CASSREGRGNAIRGYTF. For the CDR3, the DNA is TGTGCCAGCAGCAGAGAAGGCAGGGGGAATGCGATACGGGGCTACACCTTC. This sequence joins TRBV5-8 and TRBJ1-2; 7 positions match TRBD1. The CDR3 covers 17 residues. Germline CDR1 reads SGHTS; CDR2 reads YDEGEE. V lost 4 bases and J lost 8; bases outside the gene matches: 20.

The chain recombines TRBV24-1 with TRBJ1-2; D is unclear. CDR1 KGHDR and CDR2 SFDVKD come from the germline V gene. V gave up 5 bases and J gave up 8 bases, with 11 bases separating them. CDR3 length: 12 residues. The CDR3 region is CATSGVGVGYTF. DNA for the CDR3: TGTGCCACCAGTGGGGTCGGGGTCGGCTACACCTTC.

The chain combines TRBV19 with TRBJ1-5, with TRBD1 identical over 10 bases. After removal of 3 bases from V and 5 bases from J, the junction contained 13 bases not matched to a gene. The CDR3 runs to 18 residues. The germline V gene encodes CDR1 LNHDA and CDR2 SQIVND (reference sequence). CDR3 nucleotides: TGTGCCAGTAGTATTAGAGTAGCGGGACAGGGGAGGGATCAGCCCCAGCATTTT. It translates to CASSIRVAGQGRDQPQHF.

The rearrangement links TRBV29-1 to TRBJ1-4; 8 nucleotides match TRBD1. Germline values: CDR1 SQVTM, CDR2 ANQGSEA. V lost 6 bases, J lost 4 bases, and 4 bases stayed unmatched. This CDR3 has 13 amino acids. The CDR3 DNA reads as TGCAGCGTGGGACAGGCGGGTAATGAAAAACTGTTTTTT. Translated, it gives CSVGQAGNEKLFF.

The chain employs TRBV7-6 and TRBJ2-1, with 13 bases identical to TRBD2. This CDR3 has 15 amino acids. CDR1 is SGHVS, CDR2 FNYEAQ, per germline. The trim removed 4 bases at V and 10 bases at J, leaving 7 bases unmatched. This chain's CDR3 is CASSSGLAGYGEQFF. Here the CDR3 DNA reads TGTGCCAGCAGCTCGGGACTAGCGGGGTACGGGGAGCAGTTCTTC.

The rearrangement links TRBV5-5 to TRBJ1-2; 7 bases match TRBD1. Per germline, CDR1 SGHKS and CDR2 YYEKEE (reference sequence). The V and J ends lost 5 bases and 6 bases, in that order; junction bases with no gene match: 7. The CDR3 contains 13 residues. CDR3 loop: CASRWDSADGYTF. CDR3 coding DNA: TGTGCCAGCAGATGGGACAGTGCCGATGGCTACACCTTC. The variable domain in full, completed from reference TRBV5-5 and TRBJ1-2, reads DAGVTQSPTHLIKTRGQQVTLRCSPISGHKSVSWYQQVLGQGPQFIFQYYEKEERGRGNFPDRFSARQFPNYSSELNVNALLLGDSALYLCASRWDSADGYTFGSGTRLTVV.

The chain has TRBV11-2 and TRBJ1-3, with D unresolved. Germline-derived CDR1 and CDR2 are SGHAT and FQNNGV. The CDR3 has 18 amino acids. The V end lost 5 bases, the J end lost 0 bases, and 20 bases lay between the germline ends. The CDR3 loop is CASSATSIRKFSGNTIYF. DNA for the CDR3: TGTGCCAGCAGCGCGACAAGTATACGCAAATTCTCTGGAAACACCATATATTTT. The variable domain in full, with the rest retrieved from reference TRBV11-2 and TRBJ1-3, is EAGVAQSPRYKIIEKRQSVAFWCNPISGHATLYWYQQILGQGPKLLIQFQNNGVVDDSQLPKDRFSAERLKGVDSTLKIQPAKLEDSAVYLCASSATSIRKFSGNTIYFGEGSWLTVV.

This chain uses TRBV19 with TRBJ2-2; 8 bases map to TRBD1. The CDR3 has 15 amino acids. V dropped 5 bases and J dropped 0; count of bases not matched to a gene: 2. The germline gives CDR1 LNHDA, CDR2 SQIVND (reference sequence). CDR3: CASSLGQANTGELFF. CDR3 bases: TGTGCCAGTAGTTTGGGACAGGCGAACACCGGGGAGCTGTTTTTT.